This T cell receptor (beta chain) was identified in a study of T cell clones after liver transplantation. Overall study context: A pre-transplant mixed lymphocyte reaction with TCRbeta sequencing defined graft-donor-reactive clones followed in post-transplant blood.

TCRdb keeps only in-frame clones here, not all; method: immunoSEQ multiplex PCR. The table lists about 75,000 clones, less than 90% of them singletons. The germline V gene encodes CDR1 DFQATT and CDR2 SNEGSKA (reference sequence). The CDR3 has 11 amino acids. Trimming shortened V by 3 bases and J by 3 bases, and 5 bases separated the two germline ends. The receptor was derived from a human patient who received a liver transplant. Some T cells may have come from the graft donor. The chain recombines TRBV20-1 with TRBJ1-2; possibly TRBD1 for D (5 bases). Source: CD4+ T cells from blood, taken roughly 48 months after liver transplant. CDR3 region: CSARGHYGYTF. Here the CDR3 DNA reads TGCAGTGCTAGGGGGCACTATGGCTACACCTTC.